The TCR beta chain under discussion was sequenced for a study of Ad26.COV2.S vaccination and SARS-CoV-2 variants. The CDR3 consists of 13 residues. Trimming removed 6 bases from V and 4 bases from J; junction bases left unmatched: 5. Germline lookup yields CDR1 SGHNT and CDR2 YYREEE (reference sequence). The sample's treatment: around 19 received Ad26.COV2.S at low or high dose, single or two shots; roughly 5 received placebo; per-sample allocation not given. On day 63 after the first injection, vaccine and placebo recipients gave samples. The protocol was immunoSEQ multiplex PCR, while the TCRdb copy is restricted to in-frame clones and leaves out a portion. The table shows 450,000 to 550,000 clones, with roughly 87% occurring only once.

This sequence joins TRBV5-4 and TRBJ1-2, with 8 bases lining up with TRBD1. Sequenced material: peripheral blood, taken in a trial of Ad26.COV2.S vaccine versus placebo. This TCR came from a person aged 18-65 years who received the Ad26.COV2.S COVID-19 vaccine or a placebo. CDR3 sequence reads: CASNPDRGYGYTF. For the CDR3, the DNA is TGTGCCAGCAACCCCGACAGGGGCTATGGCTACACCTTC.